This passage covers 8 T cell receptor beta chains from one sample sequenced in a study of blood T cell repertoires in COVID-19. Sequencing was performed with immunoSEQ multiplex PCR; in TCRdb, only in-frame clones are kept and a portion is missing. The sample carries around 180,000 clones, about 82% recorded once. Sequenced sample: PBMCs or T cells enriched from blood (not recorded which). The receptors were sampled from a woman aged 25-40 years who had recovered from COVID-19.

The chain couples TRBV4-1 to TRBJ1-2; weak D call: TRBD1 (6 bases). CDR3 length: 15 amino acids. Germline CDR1 MGHRA, CDR2 YSYEKL. V lost 2 bases and J 4 bases, leaving 14 bases between the germline ends. The CDR3 DNA reads as TGCGCCAGCAGCCAACTCTACAGGGAGCGCTATGGCTACACCTTC. Translating it yields CASSQLYRERYGYTF.

This chain joins TRBV2 and TRBJ2-7; 9 bases line up with TRBD1. CDR1 SNHLY and CDR2 FYNNEI come from the germline V gene. Trimming cost V 1 base and J 0 bases; bases outside gene matches: 1. This CDR3 is built from 15 residues. This CDR3 is CASSEGTGVSYEQYF. CDR3 nucleotide sequence: TGTGCCAGCAGTGAAGGGACAGGGGTCTCCTACGAGCAGTACTTC.

The chain has TRBV28 and TRBJ2-3, with 7 bases matching TRBD2. The CDR3 is 15 residues long. The V gene's germline CDR1 is MDHEN and CDR2 SYDVKM. The junction had 7 bases not matched to a gene; V was cut back by 7 bases and J by 0 bases. The CDR3 reads CASITSAISTDTQYF. The CDR3 DNA reads TGTGCCAGCATCACTAGCGCGATAAGCACAGATACGCAGTATTTT. Combining the CDR3 with reference TRBV28 and TRBJ2-3 gives the whole variable domain DVKVTQSSRYLVKRTGEKVFLECVQDMDHENMFWYRQDPGLGLRLIYFSYDVKMKEKGDIPEGYSVSREKKERFSLILESASTNQTSMYLCASITSAISTDTQYFGPGTRLTVL.

The genes are TRBV11-2 and TRBJ2-3, with TRBD2 identical over 11 bases. V shed 6 bases, J shed 3 bases, and the junction held 11 bases outside the gene matches. Germline CDR1 SGHAT, CDR2 FQNNGV. The CDR3 runs 17 residues. CDR3 DNA: TGTGCCAGCAGAGCAATAGCGGGAGGGCCGGGTACAGATACGCAGTATTTT. This gives the protein CASRAIAGGPGTDTQYF.

The J gene is TRBJ2-7, the V gene TRBV4-2, with 10 nucleotides matching TRBD2. The CDR3 sequence is 15 residues long. Germline V gene data show CDR1 as LGHNA and CDR2 as YNFKEQ. Trimming cost V 4 bases and J 2 bases; bases outside gene matches: 5. The CDR3 region is CASSPGTSATYEQYF. DNA of the CDR3: TGTGCCAGCAGCCCCGGGACTAGCGCTACCTACGAGCAGTACTTC.

The chain employs TRBV11-2 and TRBJ2-1, with D possibly being TRBD2 (5 bases). The CDR3 contains 12 residues. V lost 6 bases and J lost 9, with 12 bases in between. Germline CDR1 reads SGHAT; CDR2 reads FQNNGV. CDR3 coding DNA: TGTGCCAGCAGACCCCCGGCGGGTGAGCAGTTCTTC. Its protein is CASRPPAGEQFF.

V and J are TRBV2 and TRBJ1-2, with TRBD1 identical over 8 bases. CDR1 and CDR2 (germline): SNHLY, FYNNEI. The CDR3 contains 15 residues. The V and J ends lost 6 bases and 5 bases, in that order; junction bases with no gene match: 11. The CDR3 nucleotides read TGTGCCAGCAGCCCGGGGACAGGTTATAGTTATGGCTACACCTTC. Amino acids: CASSPGTGYSYGYTF.

The V and J genes are TRBV7-9 and TRBJ2-2; TRBD2 agrees at 11 bases. Germline CDR1 reads SEHNR; CDR2 reads FQNEAQ (reference sequence). CDR3 size: 16 residues. Unmatched junction bases numbered 8, after V lost 7 bases and J lost 4 bases. DNA for the CDR3: TGTGCCAGCAAGGCGGGACTAGCGGACCCCACCGGGGAGCTGTTTTTT. Residues: CASKAGLADPTGELFF.